Below, 4 T cell receptor beta chains from the same sample are listed, as sequenced in a study of cytomegalovirus exposure and HLA in healthy donors. Researchers ran the PCR with 60 Vbeta and 13 Jbeta primers. Only in-frame clones appear in the TCRdb table, and some are missing; sequencing was by immunoSEQ multiplex PCR. The data show approximately 110,000 clones, and the top ten clones hold roughly 1%. Sequenced input: PBMCs. These receptors all stem from a man younger than 35 in good health and CMV-seronegative.

This chain uses TRBV5-1 with TRBJ2-2; D possibly corresponds to TRBD2 (7 bases). Between the trimmed V and J ends, which lost 4 bases and 4 bases, there was a span of 17 bases. The CDR3 contains 16 residues. The germline CDR1 and CDR2 sequences are SGHRS and YFSETQ. In DNA, the CDR3 is TGCGCCAGCAGCCTGGAAGGGGGGGCAGGCACCGGGGAGCTGTTTTTT. Translation gives CASSLEGGAGTGELFF.

The chain recombines TRBV10-1 with TRBJ1-1, with D tentatively TRBD1 (6 bases). The CDR3 runs 13 residues. The ends were cut back, 2 bases at V and 8 bases at J, with 12 bases in the middle. The germline V gene encodes CDR1 WNHNN and CDR2 SYGVQD (reference sequence). The CDR3 DNA is TGCGCCAGCAGTGAGAGTGACACAGGGGAAGCTTTCTTT. Its protein is CASSESDTGEAFF.

The chain has TRBV6-1 and TRBJ1-1; 7 nucleotides align to TRBD1. Losses at the gene ends were 2 bases for V and 4 bases for J; bases not matched to a gene: 4. The CDR3 has 14 residues. Germline CDR1 is MNHNS and CDR2 is SASEGT. In DNA, the CDR3 is TGTGCCAGCAGTGAACAGGGGGAAGTCACTGAAGCTTTCTTT. It codes for CASSEQGEVTEAFF.

The gene calls are TRBV4-1 and TRBJ2-2; TRBD2 agrees at 10 bases. Germline V gene lookup returns CDR1 MGHRA and CDR2 YSYEKL. J gave up 4 bases and V 4 bases, and 12 bases lay outside the gene matches. The CDR3 totals 18 residues. Here the CDR3 reads CASSPVRGSGRSTGELFF. In nucleotides, the CDR3 is TGCGCCAGCAGCCCCGTCCGAGGTAGCGGGAGGAGCACCGGGGAGCTGTTTTTT.